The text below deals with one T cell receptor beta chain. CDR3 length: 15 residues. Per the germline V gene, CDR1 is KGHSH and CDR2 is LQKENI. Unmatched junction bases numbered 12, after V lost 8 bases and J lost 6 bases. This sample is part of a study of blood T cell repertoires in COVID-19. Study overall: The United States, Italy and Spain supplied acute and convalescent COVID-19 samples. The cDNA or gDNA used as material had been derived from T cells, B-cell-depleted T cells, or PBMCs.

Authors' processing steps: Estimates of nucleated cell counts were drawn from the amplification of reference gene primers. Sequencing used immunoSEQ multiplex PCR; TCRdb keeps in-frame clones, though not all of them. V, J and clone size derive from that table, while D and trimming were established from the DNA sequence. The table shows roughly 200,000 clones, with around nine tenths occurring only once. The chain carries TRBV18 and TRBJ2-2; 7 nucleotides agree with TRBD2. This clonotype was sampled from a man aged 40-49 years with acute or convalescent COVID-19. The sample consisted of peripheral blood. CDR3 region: CASPLGREGAGELFF. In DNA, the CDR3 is TGTGCCAGCCCCCTGGGTAGGGAGGGTGCCGGGGAGCTGTTTTTT.